Below, 26 T cell receptor beta chains from the same sample are listed, as sequenced in a study of lung T cells in sarcoidosis with Löfgren's syndrome. TCRdb called the reads again in MiXCR, with one record for every CDR3 protein. The data contain 58,000 or so distinct CDR3 sequences, approximately 21% of them singletons. Sequencing was performed on CD4+ T cells from PBMCs. The receptors were gathered from a human donor with sarcoidosis (Löfgren's syndrome or another form), or a control subject (not recorded which).

The sample holds a few counts of this clonotype. This chain uses TRBV29-1 with TRBJ2-2; 9 bases agree with TRBD2. The CDR3 has 15 residues. V trimming: 4 bases; J trimming: 5 bases; junction bases outside the gene matches: 8. Looked up from germline, CDR1 is SQVTM and CDR2 is ANQGSEA. In nucleotides, the CDR3 is TGCAGCGTTGGTCGAGCGGGAGGATGGACCGGGGAGCTGTTTTTT. Protein: CSVGRAGGWTGELFF.

This clonotype was detected many times. The chain is built from TRBV20-1 and TRBJ2-5; unclear D gene. The CDR3 is 14 residues long. Per germline, CDR1 DFQATT and CDR2 SNEGSKA (reference sequence). The V end lost 2 bases, the J end lost 5 bases, and 15 bases lay between the germline ends. DNA for the CDR3: TGCAGTGCTAGACGGAATCTAGATCCGGAGACCCAGTACTTC. This gives the protein CSARRNLDPETQYF.

This clonotype was detected only a few times. This chain connects TRBV7-2 to TRBJ2-3; 7 nucleotides match TRBD2. With V trimmed by 4 bases and J by 1 base, 8 bases remained unmatched. The CDR3 covers 16 residues. Germline CDR1 reads SGHTA; CDR2 reads FQGNSA. The CDR3 reads CASSSKSLAGTDTQYF. In DNA, the CDR3 is TGTGCCAGCAGCTCGAAGTCCCTAGCGGGCACAGATACGCAGTATTTT.

This clonotype was observed a few times. J is TRBJ1-1 and V is TRBV7-9, with a tentative D call TRBD1 (5 bases). Trimming took off 2 bases at V and 5 bases at J, with 9 bases between the two ends. Germline V CDR1 and CDR2: SEHNR, FQNEAQ (reference sequence). The CDR3 consists of 13 residues. The CDR3 loop is CASSLREGTEAFF. The CDR3 nucleotides read TGTGCCAGCAGCTTAAGGGAGGGGACTGAAGCTTTCTTT.

The sample holds many counts of this clonotype. This sequence joins TRBV20-1 and TRBJ1-1; unclear D gene. This CDR3 has 12 residues. Germline V CDR1 and CDR2: DFQATT, SNEGSKA (reference sequence). Trimming cost V 6 bases and J 5 bases, with 13 bases left between them. The CDR3: CSALVGLTEAFF. The CDR3 nucleotides read TGCAGTGCACTGGTGGGGTTGACTGAAGCTTTCTTT.

The rearrangement joins TRBV11-2 to TRBJ1-1; TRBD1 is a possible D gene (5 bases). Trimming took off 0 bases at V and 1 base at J, with 12 bases between the two ends. Germline CDR1 reads SGHAT; CDR2 reads FQNNGV. The CDR3 runs to 16 residues. The CDR3 region is CASSLEPGIKNTEAFF. For the CDR3, the DNA is TGTGCCAGCAGCTTAGAGCCAGGGATTAAGAACACTGAAGCTTTCTTT.

The genes are TRBV12-3 or TRBV12-4 and TRBJ1-2, with a weak D call TRBD1 (5 bases). Trimming took 6 bases from V and 7 from J, leaving 9 bases between them. CDR3 size: 11 residues. CDR3 DNA sequence: TGTGCCAGCAGCGAGGGGTGTGGCTACACCTTC. The encoded protein is CASSEGCGYTF.

Notes on this clonotype: A much larger clone differs by one base, so this may be a read error. The conserved final phenylalanine or tryptophan is absent from the CDR3, which likely points to a read error. The chain is built from TRBV20-1 and TRBJ1-5; possibly TRBD1 for D (6 bases). The CDR3 length is 14 residues. The germline gives CDR1 DFQATT, CDR2 SNEGSKA (reference sequence). The V end was cut by 4 bases, the J end by 4 bases, with 14 bases between. CDR3 sequence (DNA): TGCAGTGCTAATATACAGGGAGGGAATCAGCCCCAGCATCTT. It is translated as CSANIQGGNQPQHL.

The J gene is TRBJ1-2, the V gene TRBV19; TRBD1 aligns across 12 bases. The germline CDR1 and CDR2 sequences are LNHDA and SQIVND (reference sequence). The CDR3 runs 13 residues. The V segment lost 10 bases and the J segment 7 bases; nucleotides outside the gene matches: 7. CDR3 residues: CATRDRGRRGYTF. CDR3 in DNA: TGTGCCACCCGGGACAGGGGGCGTCGTGGCTACACCTTC. Full variable domain (rest looked up from reference TRBV19 and TRBJ1-2): DGGITQSPKYLFRKEGQNVTLSCEQNLNHDAMYWYRQDPGQGLRLIYYSQIVNDFQKGDIAEGYSVSREKKESFPLTVTSAQKNPTAFYLCATRDRGRRGYTFGSGTRLTVV.

The chain employs TRBV4-1 and TRBJ1-2; TRBD1 matches 7 bases. The V gene's germline CDR1 is MGHRA and CDR2 YSYEKL. V trimming: 2 bases; J trimming: 2 bases; junction bases outside the gene matches: 14. This CDR3 spans 18 amino acids. The CDR3 nucleotides are TGCGCCAGCAGCCAATATGCATCAGGGGGAACGAGAAACTATGGCTACACCTTC. Residues: CASSQYASGGTRNYGYTF.

This clonotype has a handful of counts. The chain recombines TRBV5-4 with TRBJ1-3; 9 nucleotides line up with TRBD1. The CDR3 contains 15 residues. Per the germline V gene, CDR1 is SGHNT and CDR2 is YYREEE (reference sequence). With V trimmed by 4 bases and J by 4 bases, 6 bases remained unmatched. The CDR3, as DNA: TGTGCCAGCAGCCAGGGACAGGGCTCAGGAAACACCATATATTTT. This encodes CASSQGQGSGNTIYF.

This clonotype was detected many times. The chain recombines TRBV28 with TRBJ2-3; TRBD2 matches at 9 bases. After removal of 6 bases from V and 7 bases from J, the junction contained 14 bases not matched to a gene. Germline CDR1 is MDHEN and CDR2 is SYDVKM. This CDR3 has 16 residues. The DNA of the CDR3 is TGTGCCAGCAGCTCCTCCCGGGCTAGCGGGATGAATACGCAGTATTTT. It yields the protein CASSSSRASGMNTQYF.

A remark on this clonotype: At one end the junction does not follow the germline gene, possibly because of a read error. The chain recombines TRBV29-1 with TRBJ2-1; maybe TRBD2 (7 bases). CDR3 length: 12 amino acids. Germline lookup yields CDR1 SQVTM and CDR2 ANQGSEA. CDR3 bases: TGCAGCGTCGAGGGGGACTACAATGAGCAGCTCTTC. It codes for CSVEGDYNEQLF.

On this clonotype itself: A much larger clone differs by one base, so this may be a read error. The CDR3 ends on some other residue instead of the conserved phenylalanine or tryptophan, so this is likely a read error. The chain employs TRBV27 and TRBJ1-1; 9 nucleotides align to TRBD1. The germline CDR1 and CDR2 sequences are MNHEY and SMNVEV (reference sequence). V lost 6 bases to trimming and J lost 0 bases; unmatched junction nucleotides: 2. The CDR3 totals 14 residues. CDR3 nucleotides: TGTGCCAGCAGAGGACAGGGGTTGAACACTGAAGCTTTCTCT. Translation: CASRGQGLNTEAFS.

Points on this clonotype: Given the absence of the conserved phenylalanine or tryptophan at the CDR3 end, a read error is likely. V usage is TRBV4-3 and J usage is TRBJ2-7; D is uncertain. The CDR3 runs to 13 residues. Trimming removed 0 bases at V and 4 bases at J, with 7 bases between. CDR1 is LGHNA and CDR2 is YSLEER in the germline V gene. The CDR3: CASSQEVRYEQYL. The CDR3 DNA is TGCGCCAGCAGCCAAGAGGTGAGATACGAGCAGTACCTC.

This clonotype has just a few counts. The chain recombines TRBV18 with TRBJ1-4; the D gene is possibly TRBD1 (5 bases). The CDR3 extends over 14 amino acids. The germline gives CDR1 KGHSH, CDR2 LQKENI. Trimming stripped 4 bases from V and 4 bases from J, with 10 bases between. CDR3 nucleotide sequence: TGTGCCAGCTCACTGGGGACCGATAATGAAAAACTGTTTTTT. The encoded protein is CASSLGTDNEKLFF.

This clonotype was seen ten or more times. The rearrangement uses TRBV20-1 and TRBJ1-2, with TRBD1 as a possible D gene (5 bases). Germline V gene lookup returns CDR1 DFQATT and CDR2 SNEGSKA (reference sequence). This CDR3 has 13 amino acids. V was shortened by 1 base and J by 8 bases, with 14 bases between the two germline ends. CDR3 in amino acids: CSARVDRGDGYTF. The CDR3 DNA follows: TGCAGTGCTAGAGTGGACCGGGGGGACGGCTACACCTTC.

Many counts were recorded for this clonotype. The chain carries TRBV27 and TRBJ1-5, with TRBD1 matching 8 bases. Per germline, CDR1 MNHEY and CDR2 SMNVEV (reference sequence). V was clipped by 3 bases and J by 2 bases; unmatched bases: 3. The length of the CDR3 is 15 residues. The CDR3 reads CASSFLGQGNQPQHF. CDR3 nucleotides: TGTGCCAGCAGTTTTCTGGGACAGGGCAATCAGCCCCAGCATTTT.

Details on this clonotype: This could be a read error, since a much larger clone is one nucleotide away. This chain connects TRBV20-1 to TRBJ2-3; 9 positions match TRBD1. Germline values: CDR1 DFQATT, CDR2 SNEGSKA (reference sequence). CDR3 size: 15 residues. After removal of 8 bases from V and 5 bases from J, the junction contained 14 bases not matched to a gene. CDR3: CSSQSGQGGVDTQYF. As DNA, the CDR3 is TGCAGTTCTCAATCGGGACAGGGAGGAGTAGATACGCAGTATTTT.

Turning to this clonotype: This may be a read error: a much more frequent sequence differs by one nucleotide. This rearrangement joins TRBV4-1 to TRBJ2-1; TRBD1 aligns across 9 bases. Germline CDR1 MGHRA, CDR2 YSYEKL. The CDR3 is 16 residues long. This CDR3 is CASSQRWTGEYSEQFF. The CDR3 nucleotides are TGCGCCAGCAGCCAACGCTGGACAGGGGAATACAGTGAGCAGTTCTTC.

This clonotype has just one count. A read error may explain this, as a much larger clone is one base away. This chain joins TRBV28 and TRBJ2-7; D gene uncertain. CDR1 and CDR2 from the germline V gene are MDHEN and SYDVKM. This CDR3 region has 15 residues. CDR3 DNA: TGTGCCAGCAGATCACCCAGACTTTCCCCCGCCGAGCAGCACGTC. It specifies CASRSPRLSPAEQHV.

In the case of this clonotype: This may arise from a read error, as a much more abundant clone is one base away. A read error is likely, as this CDR3 ends without the conserved phenylalanine or tryptophan. V and J are TRBV7-3 and TRBJ2-3; 12 nucleotides line up with TRBD2. V shed 5 bases, J shed 5 bases, and the junction held 8 bases outside the gene matches. Germline V gives CDR1 SGHTA, CDR2 FQGTGA. The CDR3 length is 16 residues. DNA for the CDR3: TGTGCCAGCAGCCGCGAACCGGGACTAGCGGGAGATACGCAGTATTGT. Translating it yields CASSREPGLAGDTQYC.

The sample holds many counts of this clonotype. The chain uses TRBV3-1 and TRBJ1-5; the D is unclear. The CDR3 is 16 residues long. The V gene's germline CDR1 is LGHDT and CDR2 YNNKEL (reference sequence). Trimming took off 1 base at V and 2 bases at J, with 12 bases between the two ends. DNA for the CDR3: TGTGCCAGCAGCCAAGCTGGCGGGATCGGCAATCAGCCCCAGCATTTT. Protein: CASSQAGGIGNQPQHF.

CDR3 protein: CATGQGSPTDTQYF. The DNA of the CDR3 is TGTGCCACGGGACAGGGGTCACCCACAGATACGCAGTATTTT. V usage is TRBV10-3 and J usage is TRBJ2-3; TRBD1 agrees at 10 bases. In germline, CDR1 is ENHRY, CDR2 SYGVKD. The CDR3 consists of 14 residues. With V trimmed by 10 bases and J by 2 bases, 6 bases remained unmatched.

This clonotype has more than one count but fewer than ten. The CDR3 DNA follows: TGTGCCAGCAGCCAAGTCACTGGAGATAACACCGGGGAGCTGTTTTTT. Residues: CASSQVTGDNTGELFF. This chain joins TRBV4-2 and TRBJ2-2; D not certain. Trimming stripped 1 base from V and 2 bases from J, with 11 bases between. Germline CDR1 reads LGHNA; CDR2 reads YNFKEQ. There are 16 residues in the CDR3.

The count of this clonotype is one. This sequence may be a read error, since a much larger clone differs from it by one base. This chain connects TRBV25-1 to TRBJ2-2, with D unresolved. Germline-derived CDR1 and CDR2 are MGHDK and SYGVNS. The CDR3 has 12 amino acids. CDR3 coding DNA: TGTGCCGGCAGTCTAACGGGCGGGGAGCTGTTTTTT. Translation gives CAGSLTGGELFF. Complete variable domain (other parts from reference TRBV25-1 and TRBJ2-2): EADIYQTPRYLVIGTGKKITLECSQTMGHDKMYWYQQDPGMELHLIHYSYGVNSTEKGDLSSESTVSRIRTEHFPLTLESARPSHTSQYLCAGSLTGGELFFGEGSRLTVL.